This T cell receptor beta chain was sequenced for a study of regulatory T cells in long-lasting Graves disease. Whole-study context: It was over 5 years of antithyroid drugs, with positive TSH receptor antibodies, that meant persistent Graves' disease. Study results and limitations: Persistent disease samples used TRBV28, TRBJ1-2 and TRBJ2-5 preferentially. Researchers reported studying only peripheral blood, not thyroid tissue.

On this clonotype: Its antigen remains unidentified.

Regarding time point: persistent/refractory GD, antithyroid drugs over 5 years with positive TRAb. PBMC RNA was the source of the TCR library. A volume of roughly 9.1 milliliters of peripheral blood was collected in EDTA tubes. J gave up 0 bases and V 5 bases, and 9 bases lay outside the gene matches. There are 17 residues in the CDR3. CDR1 SGHVS and CDR2 FNYEAQ come from the germline V gene. Through Arm-PCR of CDR3 regions and iRepertoire HTBI primers, TCR beta libraries were built. TCRdb itself ran the multiplex PCR reads through MiXCR, one entry per CDR3 protein. This sample carries more than 650,000 distinct CDR3 sequences, around 32% of them seen once, and the ten largest clones take under 50%.

The source was peripheral blood mononuclear cells (PBMCs), collected when the disease was refractory, from a patient treated with antithyroid drugs. The chain couples TRBV7-6 to TRBJ2-7; 11 bases are shared with TRBD2. The sequence came from a female donor with Graves disease. The CDR3 spells CASSPGITSGSSYEQYF. In nucleotides, the CDR3 is TGTGCCAGCAGCCCGGGTATAACTAGCGGGAGCTCCTACGAGCAGTACTTC.